The clone carrying this T cell receptor (beta chain) was recorded many times. Its target is not known. Germline loops: CDR1 ENHRY, CDR2 SYGVKD. Deletions cut 0 bases from V and 2 bases from J, with 7 bases between. This CDR3 is built from 14 residues. This entry is derived from a study of tumor-infiltrating lymphocytes in primary liver carcinoma. Study as a whole: Sample counts of productive TCRbeta reads spanned roughly 3.5 to 8 million; these counts were similar across tissue types.

Regarding the study as a whole: Bulk, unsorted sampling meant CD4+ and CD8+ repertoires went uncompared.

TCR beta cDNA was prepared out of roughly 0.45 ug total RNA by means of a constant-region primer. Three nested multiplex PCR rounds, a slightly modified ARM-PCR, produced the libraries for TCR beta. Amplification in the first two PCR rounds was performed using TRBV1-TRBV30 forward primers and a C-beta reverse primer for around 11 cycles each. From the multiplex PCR reads, TCRdb called clonotypes with MiXCR, one entry per CDR3 protein. The sample contains around 330,000 distinct CDR3 sequences, about 62% of which appear only once. It was unsorted whole blood that yielded blood RNA, and germline DNA was also extracted.

Sequences were obtained from peripheral blood. The sequence was collected from a man between 40 and 49 years old with primary liver carcinoma and hepatitis B virus infection. The chain joins TRBV10-3 to TRBJ2-5; D might be TRBD2 (5 bases). The CDR3 loop is CAISESGGQETQYF. The CDR3 nucleotides read TGTGCCATCAGTGAGTCGGGCGGGCAAGAGACCCAGTACTTC.